One T cell receptor beta chain is described in this entry. These data come from a study of shared clonotypes between healthy human individuals. Assay execution took place at the deep level. Clones were read by immunoSEQ multiplex PCR, and TCRdb kept only the in-frame ones, dropping some. The sample records about 480,000 clones, 75% to 85% being singletons. V was clipped by 1 base and J by 1 base; unmatched bases: 4. Germline assignment: CDR1 SGHVS and CDR2 FQNEAQ. The CDR3 sequence is 17 residues long. The V gene is TRBV7-8, the J gene TRBJ2-7; 13 positions match TRBD2. The TCR comes from a woman aged 40 to 50 in good health. Some clones in this sample may be carry-over from other donors' samples. The sequenced sample was PBMCs. The CDR3 sequence: CASSLGTSGGSSYEQYF. The DNA for the CDR3 is TGTGCCAGCAGCTTAGGGACTAGCGGGGGTAGTTCCTACGAGCAGTACTTC. Based on the CDR3 plus reference TRBV7-8 and TRBJ2-7, the full variable domain is GAGVSQSPRYKVAKRGQDVALRCDPISGHVSLFWYQQALGQGPEFLTYFQNEAQLDKSGLPSDRFFAERPEGSVSTLKIQRTQQEDSAVYLCASSLGTSGGSSYEQYFGPGTRLTVT.